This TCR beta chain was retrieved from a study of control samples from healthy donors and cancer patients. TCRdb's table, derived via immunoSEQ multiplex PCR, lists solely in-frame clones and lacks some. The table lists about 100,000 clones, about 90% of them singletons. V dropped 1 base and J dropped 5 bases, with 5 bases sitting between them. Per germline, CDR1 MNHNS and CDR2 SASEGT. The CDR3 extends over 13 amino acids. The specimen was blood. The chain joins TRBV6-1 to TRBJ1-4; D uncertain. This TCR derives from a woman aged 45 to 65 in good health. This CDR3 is CASSEETNEKLFF. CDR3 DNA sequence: TGTGCCAGCAGTGAAGAGACAAATGAAAAACTGTTTTTT.